Given below is one T cell receptor (beta chain) in context. The antigen is undetermined. Using immunoSEQ multiplex PCR, the repertoire was profiled, and TCRdb retains in-frame clones only, with some absent. The sample carries about 2.4 million clones, approximately 94% recorded once. This entry is derived from a study of shared clonotypes between healthy human individuals. In the study overall: The donors, two women and a few men, were aged 18 to 49.

Study-wide findings and caveats: A handful of donors showed sharing of approximately 5% of naive CD4 clonotypes. Relative to their counterparts shared across all four donors, non-shared clonotypes exhibited diminished generation probabilities. In the sorted subsets, rarefaction showed sequencing was incomplete despite large depth.

The CDR3 contains 18 residues. J lost 1 base, V lost 5 bases, and 11 bases had no gene match. Per germline, CDR1 MRHNA and CDR2 SNTAGT. The sample consisted of naive CD4+ T cells sorted from blood. The subset here: CD45RA+ positively selected. This TCR was sampled from a man between 18 and 29 years old in good health. This chain uses TRBV6-4 with TRBJ2-3, with 11 nucleotides matching TRBD2. The CDR3 sequence is CASSQGSLAGARTDTQYF. As DNA, the CDR3 is TGTGCCAGCAGTCAGGGATCACTAGCGGGGGCGCGCACAGATACGCAGTATTTT.